The next 24 T cell receptor beta chains were all read from a single sample in a study of shared clonotypes between healthy human individuals. This table comes from immunoSEQ multiplex PCR, and its TCRdb copy is limited to in-frame clones, with some not included. The sample carries roughly 700,000 clones, about 92% recorded once. Specimen: memory CD8+ T cells from PBMCs. The sample's subset: CD45RO+ cells pooled with CCR7-negative TemRA cells. Every receptor here comes from a man between 18 and 29 years old in good health. Some clones in this sample may be carry-over from other donors' samples.

This chain links TRBV29-1 with TRBJ2-1; 9 nucleotides align to TRBD2. Germline assignment: CDR1 SQVTM and CDR2 ANQGSEA. The CDR3 is 15 residues long. Losses at the gene ends were 6 bases for V and 8 bases for J; bases not matched to a gene: 14. The CDR3 protein is CSVTRAGGLGYEQFF. For the CDR3, the DNA is TGCAGCGTCACCCGCGCGGGGGGGCTCGGTTATGAGCAGTTCTTC.

The rearrangement joins TRBV7-3 to TRBJ2-5, with D perhaps TRBD1 or TRBD2 (5 bases each). Germline loops: CDR1 SGHTA, CDR2 FQGTGA. This CDR3 region has 15 residues. Between the trimmed V and J ends, which lost 1 base and 4 bases, there was a span of 13 bases. CDR3 amino acids: CASSLSASGRETQYF. The CDR3, as DNA: TGTGCCAGCAGCTTAAGCGCTTCGGGACGAGAGACCCAGTACTTC.

The genes are TRBV19 and TRBJ2-7, with a possible D match to TRBD1 (6 bases). Germline CDR1 reads LNHDA; CDR2 reads SQIVND (reference sequence). The CDR3 consists of 15 residues. Trimming left V 5 bases short and J 2 bases short, with 16 bases between. The DNA of the CDR3 is TGTGCCAGTAGTTTGTCCGTGGGGGCAACCTACGAGCAGTACTTC. Residues: CASSLSVGATYEQYF.

This clone was seen just once. This chain connects TRBV7-9 to TRBJ2-3, with TRBD2 identical over 8 bases. CDR1 SEHNR and CDR2 FQNEAQ come from the germline V gene (reference sequence). This CDR3 region has 19 residues. V shed 2 bases and J 2 bases; nucleotides not matched to a gene: 15. The CDR3 DNA is TGTGCCAGCAGCTTATTGAGCTTCGAACTAGCGGCAATCACAGATACGCAGTATTTT. This translates into CASSLLSFELAAITDTQYF.

The gene calls are TRBV6-4 and TRBJ1-1, with D unresolved. V dropped 0 bases and J dropped 4 bases, with 6 bases sitting between them. Germline V gene lookup returns CDR1 MRHNA and CDR2 SNTAGT. There are 13 residues in the CDR3. The CDR3 reads CASSDSWGTEAFF. For the CDR3, the DNA is TGTGCCAGCAGTGACTCATGGGGCACTGAAGCTTTCTTT.

V usage is TRBV19 and J usage is TRBJ2-1, with D perhaps TRBD2 (6 bases). The CDR3 has 13 residues. The V gene's germline CDR1 is LNHDA and CDR2 SQIVND (reference sequence). The V end lost 6 bases, the J end lost 8 bases, and 14 bases lay between the germline ends. In DNA, the CDR3 is TGTGCCAGTAGCCCGAATGGAGGGGATGAGCAGTTCTTC. This encodes CASSPNGGDEQFF.

This chain links TRBV30 with TRBJ1-1; D remains unclear. The CDR3 length is 14 residues. Trimming removed 0 bases at V and 4 bases at J, with 12 bases between. Per germline, CDR1 GTSNPN and CDR2 SVGIG (reference sequence). The CDR3 region is CAWSVLGQITEAFF. DNA of the CDR3: TGTGCCTGGAGTGTATTAGGCCAGATCACTGAAGCTTTCTTT. Drawing the rest from reference TRBV30 and TRBJ1-1, the complete variable domain is SQTIHQWPATLVQPVGSPLSLECTVEGTSNPNLYWYRQAAGRGLQLLFYSVGIGQISSEVPQNLSASRPQDRQFILSSKKLLLSDSGFYLCAWSVLGQITEAFFGQGTRLTVV.

This rearrangement joins TRBV4-3 to TRBJ2-7; D may correspond to TRBD1 or TRBD2 (5 bases each). From germline, CDR1 is LGHNA and CDR2 YSLEER. V was pared by 0 bases and J by 2 bases, with 11 bases between. There are 15 residues in the CDR3. The CDR3 DNA sequence: TGCGCCAGCAGCCAAGAGCCGGGGCCAGCCTACGAGCAGTACTTC. This codes for CASSQEPGPAYEQYF.

The CDR3 here is CASSLLSILATEAFF. The CDR3 bases are TGTGCCAGCAGCCTCCTTTCTATCTTGGCCACTGAAGCTTTCTTT. This chain links TRBV13 with TRBJ1-1; D is uncertain. The CDR3 runs to 15 residues. Germline values: CDR1 PRHDT, CDR2 FYEKMQ (reference sequence). Trimming removed 5 bases at V and 4 bases at J, with 17 bases between.

The chain carries TRBV27 and TRBJ2-1, with TRBD2 matching 11 bases. Per the germline V gene, CDR1 is MNHEY and CDR2 is SMNVEV (reference sequence). Trimming cost V 1 base and J 3 bases; bases outside gene matches: 8. The CDR3 is made up of 18 amino acids. This CDR3 is CASSLYSSGRAGYNEQFF. As DNA, the CDR3 is TGTGCCAGCAGTTTATATAGTAGCGGGAGGGCCGGCTACAATGAGCAGTTCTTC.

J is TRBJ2-7 and V is TRBV30, with a possible D match to TRBD1 (6 bases). Deletions cut 3 bases from V and 3 bases from J, with 15 bases between. There are 14 residues in the CDR3. Germline-derived CDR1 and CDR2 are GTSNPN and SVGIG (reference sequence). This chain's CDR3 is CAWRAWGLSYEQYF. CDR3 sequence (DNA): TGTGCCTGGAGGGCTTGGGGGCTCAGCTACGAGCAGTACTTC.

This chain connects TRBV27 to TRBJ1-2; D may be TRBD1 (6 bases). CDR3 length equals 13 residues. Per the germline V gene, CDR1 is MNHEY and CDR2 is SMNVEV (reference sequence). Trimming cost V 3 bases and J 4 bases, with 9 bases left between them. CDR3 in amino acids: CASSFSGAYGYTF. The CDR3 DNA reads TGTGCCAGCAGTTTTTCAGGGGCCTATGGCTACACCTTC.

This clone was counted once. The CDR3 nucleotides are TGTGCCTGGGGACCCGTGGACTCCTATAATTCACCCCTCCACTTT. Amino acids: CAWGPVDSYNSPLHF. The chain uses TRBV30 and TRBJ1-6; D is undetermined. The CDR3 consists of 15 residues. Trimming removed 5 bases from V and 0 bases from J, with 11 bases in between. Germline V gives CDR1 GTSNPN, CDR2 SVGIG (reference sequence).

This chain links TRBV15 with TRBJ2-7; D may be TRBD1 (6 bases). The CDR3 length is 14 residues. CDR1 is LNHNV, CDR2 YYDKDF, per germline (reference sequence). V was shortened by 3 bases and J by 4 bases, with 13 bases between the two germline ends. The CDR3 loop reads CATSRRRGLYEQYF. DNA for the CDR3: TGTGCCACCAGCAGGAGAAGGGGGTTGTACGAGCAGTACTTC.

The rearrangement links TRBV7-9 to TRBJ2-3, with TRBD2 matching over 13 bases. Germline loops: CDR1 SEHNR, CDR2 FQNEAQ (reference sequence). V lost 4 bases, J lost 2 bases, and 9 bases stayed unmatched. The CDR3 runs to 18 residues. The CDR3, as DNA: TGTGCCAGCAGCTCCACCTTGGGACTAGCGGGACCCACAGATACGCAGTATTTT. Translating gives CASSSTLGLAGPTDTQYF.

This chain joins TRBV27 and TRBJ2-7; D might be TRBD2 (6 bases). The CDR3 is 17 residues long. The V end lost 5 bases, the J end lost 6 bases, and 26 bases lay between the germline ends. Germline loops: CDR1 MNHEY, CDR2 SMNVEV (reference sequence). CDR3 nucleotides: TGTGCCAGCAGTCCCCTGGGTGGAGGGAGCGTGTGGAGCGAGCAGTACTTC. Translating gives CASSPLGGGSVWSEQYF.

V and J are TRBV7-9 and TRBJ1-5; TRBD1 is a possible D gene (5 bases). Germline loops: CDR1 SEHNR, CDR2 FQNEAQ (reference sequence). The CDR3 is 14 residues long. Trimming removed 3 bases at V and 4 bases at J, with 10 bases between. In DNA, the CDR3 is TGTGCCAGCAGCTTCGACTGGGGGAATCAGCCCCAGCATTTT. Amino acids: CASSFDWGNQPQHF.

The chain links TRBV28 to TRBJ1-2; D is uncertain. Trimming removed 6 bases from V and 3 bases from J, with 17 bases in between. CDR1 is MDHEN, CDR2 SYDVKM, per germline. The CDR3 has 15 amino acids. The CDR3 DNA is TGTGCCAGCAGGCCAAGCGGCGGGATATACTATGGCTACACCTTC. Translation gives CASRPSGGIYYGYTF.

This clone was found a few times. This may stem from a read error, because a much larger clone lies one nucleotide away. Within the sample, other DNA sequences also encode this same CDR3. CDR3 sequence: CASRLNTEAFF. The DNA of the CDR3 is TGTGCCAGCAGGTTGAACACTGAAGCTTTCTTT. The chain joins TRBV6-5 to TRBJ1-1; D unclear. The CDR3 has 11 residues. Trimming left V 6 bases short and J 0 bases short, with 2 bases between. The germline gives CDR1 MNHEY, CDR2 SVGAGI.

This sequence joins TRBV7-6 and TRBJ1-3; D unresolved. Trimming took off 5 bases at V and 0 bases at J, with 14 bases between the two ends. The CDR3 spans 16 residues. CDR1 and CDR2 from the germline V gene are SGHVS and FNYEAQ. CDR3 residues: CASSLTDFSSGNTIYF. In DNA form, the CDR3 reads TGTGCCAGCAGCCTAACAGACTTCAGCTCTGGAAACACCATATATTTT.

The gene calls are TRBV13 and TRBJ2-7; no clear D gene. The ends were cut back, 5 bases at V and 4 bases at J, with 9 bases in the middle. The CDR3 sequence is 12 residues long. Germline CDR1 PRHDT, CDR2 FYEKMQ (reference sequence). The CDR3 loop reads CASSPRGYEQYF. DNA for the CDR3: TGTGCCAGCAGCCCCCGTGGGTACGAGCAGTACTTC.

V and J are TRBV4-3 and TRBJ1-5; D is uncertain. The CDR3 loop spans 15 amino acids. V was trimmed by 0 bases and J by 7 bases, leaving 13 bases between them. CDR1 is LGHNA and CDR2 is YSLEER in the germline V gene. This chain's CDR3 is CASSQDGLGGQPQHF. The CDR3 coding sequence is TGCGCCAGCAGCCAAGACGGCCTTGGAGGACAGCCCCAGCATTTT.

The chain joins TRBV28 to TRBJ1-1; 7 positions agree with TRBD1. V lost 4 bases and J lost 7; bases outside the gene matches: 6. Looked up from germline, CDR1 is MDHEN and CDR2 is SYDVKM. The CDR3 sequence is 13 residues long. The CDR3 bases are TGTGCCAGCAGTTGGACCGGGACAGTTGAAGCTTTCTTT. Translation: CASSWTGTVEAFF.

V is TRBV11-2 and J is TRBJ2-1, with D unclear. CDR1 is SGHAT and CDR2 is FQNNGV in the germline V gene. V gave up 0 bases and J gave up 2 bases, with 8 bases separating them. The CDR3 length is 15 residues. The CDR3 is CASSLEAPTYNEQFF. DNA of the CDR3: TGTGCCAGCAGCTTAGAAGCCCCTACCTACAATGAGCAGTTCTTC.